The TCR beta chain described here comes from a study of blood T cells in healthy people across ages. Study-wide results and caveats: Nothing was known about donor CMV status, and this possibly confounded expanded clonotype changes.

The second PCR ran roughly 7 to 11 cycles with a sample-barcoded 5' primer and J-beta primers. Via MiXCR, TCRdb re-called the 5' RACE reads, giving one row per CDR3 protein. The profile shows roughly 550,000 distinct CDR3 sequences, 24% of them singletons. As regards this clonotype: Antigen: not known.

This CDR3 is 13 amino acids long. The germline V gene encodes CDR1 DFQATT and CDR2 SNEGSKA (reference sequence). The same data also contributed to another study, on T cells of mothers and their children. That report notes: A second PCR was performed with the M1S primer. This primer added sample barcodes and 2-4 random nucleotides. Related mother-child pairs shared marginally more repertoire than unrelated pairs, though not significantly.

The sequence came from a boy between 10 and 17 years old in good health. The sequenced material came from blood. The chain recombines TRBV20-1 with TRBJ2-5, with D unclear. The J call is doubtful: the DNA matches TRBJ2-7 better. CDR3 loop: CSAFPDYVYEQYF. Here the CDR3 DNA reads TGCAGTGCTTTCCCGGATTACGTCTACGAGCAGTACTTC.